These 10 T cell receptor beta chains originate from one sample sequenced in a study of blood T cell dynamics during melanoma immunotherapy. Described time point: week 3, after first cycle of checkpoint inhibitor. Clones were read by immunoSEQ multiplex PCR, and TCRdb kept only the in-frame ones, dropping some. The table includes 11,000 or so clones, more than 70% detected once. Sequences were derived from blood, sampled from a patient treated with checkpoint blockade. The receptor set was obtained from a human donor with melanoma.

This rearrangement joins TRBV6-5 to TRBJ2-1, with TRBD1 matching 8 bases. Per germline, CDR1 MNHEY and CDR2 SVGAGI. Losses at the gene ends were 2 bases for V and 11 bases for J; bases not matched to a gene: 8. This CDR3 is 14 amino acids long. The CDR3 reads CASSYHQDREKQFF. CDR3 in DNA: TGTGCCAGCAGTTACCATCAGGACAGGGAGAAGCAGTTCTTC.

Worth noting for this clone: This CDR3 is also generated by other DNA sequences in the sample. The rearrangement joins TRBV30 to TRBJ1-2; 8 bases match TRBD1. CDR3 length equals 13 residues. Trimming at V came to 0 bases and at J to 5 bases, leaving 2 bases not matched to a gene. The V gene's germline CDR1 is GTSNPN and CDR2 SVGIG (reference sequence). CDR3 loop: CAWSVQGGYGYTF. For the CDR3, the DNA is TGTGCCTGGAGTGTACAGGGGGGGTATGGCTACACCTTC.

This clone was found a few times. This chain connects TRBV7-8 to TRBJ1-2; a possible D gene is TRBD1 (6 bases). V was shortened by 0 bases and J by 7 bases, with 18 bases between the two germline ends. CDR1 and CDR2 from the germline V gene are SGHVS and FQNEAQ. The CDR3 sequence is 16 residues long. CDR3 sequence: CASSLASRTEDIGYTF. CDR3 nucleotides: TGTGCCAGCAGCTTAGCTTCCCGGACAGAAGACATTGGCTACACCTTC.

The chain has TRBV11-2 and TRBJ1-5, with TRBD1 matching over 8 bases. Germline V gives CDR1 SGHAT, CDR2 FQNNGV. V trimming: 1 base; J trimming: 7 bases; junction bases outside the gene matches: 9. The CDR3 is made up of 16 amino acids. The CDR3 sequence: CASSLAVGQGAQPQHF. The DNA for the CDR3 is TGTGCCAGCAGCTTAGCGGTGGGGCAGGGGGCGCAGCCCCAGCATTTT.

V and J are TRBV4-3 and TRBJ2-3; 9 bases are a match to TRBD1. V shed 4 bases, J shed 3 bases, and the junction held 5 bases outside the gene matches. Germline-derived CDR1 and CDR2 are LGHNA and YSLEER. The CDR3 has 15 amino acids. The CDR3 here is CASSLGQGRTDTQYF. Written as DNA, the CDR3 is TGCGCCAGCAGCCTGGGACAGGGAAGGACAGATACGCAGTATTTT.

The chain uses TRBV6-5 and TRBJ2-7; D might be TRBD1 or TRBD2, each matching 5 bases. The length of the CDR3 is 13 residues. V was pared by 5 bases and J by 5 bases, with 13 bases between. CDR1 MNHEY and CDR2 SVGAGI come from the germline V gene. The CDR3 coding sequence is TGTGCCAGCAGTAAAGGGACGACGAACGAGCAGTACTTC. It codes for CASSKGTTNEQYF.

The rearrangement joins TRBV19 to TRBJ1-6, with D unclear. Germline V gene sequence: CDR1 LNHDA, CDR2 SQIVND (reference sequence). V lost 6 bases to trimming and J lost 8 bases, with 11 bases between them. This CDR3 contains 13 residues. The DNA of the CDR3 is TGTGCCAGTAGGCAGGCGCTTGATTCACCCCTCCACTTT. Translated: CASRQALDSPLHF.

J is TRBJ2-7 and V is TRBV27, with 9 nucleotides matching TRBD1. J was trimmed by 6 bases and V by 4 bases; bases with no gene match: 4. Germline V gives CDR1 MNHEY, CDR2 SMNVEV (reference sequence). The CDR3 is 13 residues long. Here the CDR3 DNA reads TGTGCCAGCAGTTCGACAGGGGGAGGCGAGCAGTACTTC. Translating gives CASSSTGGGEQYF.

V is TRBV9 and J is TRBJ1-6; D is unresolved. Looked up from germline, CDR1 is SGDLS and CDR2 is YYNGEE. With 3 bases removed from V and 9 bases from J, the gap between germline ends came to 13 bases. The CDR3 runs to 14 residues. The CDR3 bases are TGTGCCAGCAGCGCCCGTTTCGAACCTTCACCCCTCCACTTT. It is translated as CASSARFEPSPLHF.

The rearrangement uses TRBV6-6 and TRBJ1-5, with 7 bases matching TRBD1. The CDR3 totals 15 residues. Trimming removed 6 bases from V and 0 bases from J; junction bases left unmatched: 5. Per germline, CDR1 MNHNY and CDR2 SVGAGI (reference sequence). The CDR3 sequence is CASSLGQYSNQPQHF. The CDR3 DNA reads as TGTGCCAGCAGCCTGGGACAGTATAGCAATCAGCCCCAGCATTTT.